One sample yielded the 29 T cell receptor beta chains listed below, sequenced in a study of Ad26.COV2.S vaccination and SARS-CoV-2 variants. Libraries were prepared by immunoSEQ multiplex PCR; TCRdb keeps only in-frame clonotypes and omits some of them. The sample consists of some 500,000 clones, nearly 90% of them appearing once. Treatment in this sample: around 19 received Ad26.COV2.S at low or high dose, single or two shots; about 5 received placebo; per-sample allocation not given. The study sampled participants on day 63 after the first vaccine or placebo injection. The sequencing here drew on peripheral blood, taken in a trial of Ad26.COV2.S vaccine versus placebo. The receptors stem from a person between 18 and 60 years old who received the Ad26.COV2.S COVID-19 vaccine or a placebo.

V and J are TRBV27 and TRBJ1-2; TRBD1 aligns across 7 bases. Germline V gives CDR1 MNHEY, CDR2 SMNVEV (reference sequence). J was trimmed by 8 bases and V by 2 bases; bases with no gene match: 5. This CDR3 has 13 amino acids. The CDR3 reads CASSLTGEEGYTF. The CDR3 bases are TGTGCCAGCAGTTTAACAGGGGAGGAGGGCTACACCTTC.

The chain uses TRBV5-1 and TRBJ1-5; D gene ambiguous. The CDR3 runs to 14 residues. CDR1 is SGHRS, CDR2 YFSETQ, per germline. The V end lost 0 bases, the J end lost 7 bases, and 11 bases lay between the germline ends. The CDR3 loop is CASSLVEGGQPQHF. In DNA, the CDR3 is TGCGCCAGCAGCTTGGTCGAGGGTGGGCAGCCCCAGCATTTT.

V is TRBV7-9 and J is TRBJ1-6, with D uncertain. Germline CDR1 and CDR2: SEHNR and FQNEAQ (reference sequence). V shed 2 bases and J shed 5 bases, with 10 bases lying between them. This CDR3 contains 15 residues. CDR3 sequence (DNA): TGTGCCAGCAGCTTAAAGCAGCGTAATAATTCACCCCTCCACTTT. It codes for CASSLKQRNNSPLHF.

On this clone: Other nucleotide sequences in the sample specify the same CDR3. The chain links TRBV10-3 to TRBJ1-5; D is unresolved. The germline CDR1 and CDR2 sequences are ENHRY and SYGVKD. Trimming shortened V by 6 bases and J by 5 bases, and 11 bases separated the two germline ends. The CDR3 contains 13 residues. CDR3 nucleotide sequence: TGTGCCATCAGACGTGGGGATGATCAGCCCCAGCATTTT. It is translated as CAIRRGDDQPQHF.

The CDR3 spells CASSPLAGGTYNEQFF. The CDR3 coding sequence is TGTGCCAGTAGTCCTTTAGCGGGAGGGACCTACAATGAGCAGTTCTTC. The chain combines TRBV19 with TRBJ2-1; the match to TRBD2 covers 11 bases. This CDR3 is built from 16 residues. Germline V CDR1 and CDR2: LNHDA, SQIVND (reference sequence). V dropped 5 bases and J dropped 2; count of bases not matched to a gene: 5.

The chain employs TRBV5-1 and TRBJ2-1; a weak D match, TRBD1 (5 bases). Per the germline V gene, CDR1 is SGHRS and CDR2 is YFSETQ. V gave up 1 base and J gave up 0 bases, with 11 bases separating them. The CDR3 runs 16 residues. The chain's CDR3 is CASSLLGARSYNEQFF. CDR3 coding DNA: TGCGCCAGCAGCTTGCTAGGGGCCCGCTCCTACAATGAGCAGTTCTTC.

The genes are TRBV2 and TRBJ1-1; no clear D gene. Trimming cost V 4 bases and J 4 bases, with 10 bases left between them. The germline V gene has CDR1 SNHLY and CDR2 FYNNEI. This CDR3 is built from 13 residues. The CDR3: CASSVWGSTEAFF. The CDR3, as DNA: TGTGCCAGCAGTGTGTGGGGTTCCACTGAAGCTTTCTTT.

Only one count was recorded for this clone. The chain carries TRBV4-2 and TRBJ2-1, with D unclear. Trimming removed 4 bases from V and 0 bases from J, with 22 bases in between. The length of the CDR3 is 19 residues. The germline gives CDR1 LGHNA, CDR2 YNFKEQ. DNA for the CDR3: TGTGCCAGCAGCCTCGTCGGTCGGGTAGACGGATTCTCCTACAATGAGCAGTTCTTC. Amino acid sequence: CASSLVGRVDGFSYNEQFF.

The chain links TRBV20-1 to TRBJ2-7; D not resolved. Germline CDR1 is DFQATT and CDR2 is SNEGSKA (reference sequence). Trimming pared 2 bases from V and 6 bases from J, leaving 8 bases between. CDR3 length equals 11 residues. The CDR3 DNA sequence: TGCAGTGCTAGACTGAACGGCGAGCAGTACGTC. Its translation: CSARLNGEQYV.

The gene calls are TRBV2 and TRBJ2-3, with 9 bases aligning to TRBD2. V gave up 1 base and J gave up 5 bases; unmatched junction bases: 4. The CDR3 loop spans 15 amino acids. The germline V gene has CDR1 SNHLY and CDR2 FYNNEI. In DNA form, the CDR3 reads TGTGCCAGCAGTGAAGGTAGCGGGGGTATAGATACGCAGTATTTT. It is translated as CASSEGSGGIDTQYF.

This sequence joins TRBV21-1 and TRBJ1-5; TRBD1, as called in the table, went unchecked against the DNA. TRBV21-1 constitutes a pseudogene. The CDR3 contains 16 residues. CDR3 sequence: CASSKARDRGGQPQHF. The CDR3 bases are TGTGCCAGCAGCAAAGCGCGTGATAGGGGTGGCCAGCCCCAGCATTTT.

The chain employs TRBV12-3 or TRBV12-4 and TRBJ1-4; D unclear. This CDR3 is built from 13 residues. The V and J ends lost 3 bases and 8 bases respectively, with 10 bases between them. CDR3 in DNA: TGTGCCAGCAGTTTCCTGAGTGACGAAAAACTGTTTTTT. This translates into CASSFLSDEKLFF.

This clone has a single count. The rearrangement uses TRBV11-2 and TRBJ2-3; 7 bases line up with TRBD2. The ends lost 5 bases at V and 4 bases at J; junction bases unmatched: 3. There are 13 residues in the CDR3. Germline V lookup: CDR1 SGHAT, CDR2 FQNNGV. CDR3 sequence reads: CASSPGGSDTQYF. In DNA, the CDR3 is TGTGCCAGCAGCCCGGGAGGTTCAGATACGCAGTATTTT.

The genes are TRBV2 and TRBJ1-1; D ambiguous. This CDR3 is 13 amino acids long. Trimming left V 4 bases short and J 0 bases short, with 6 bases between. Germline CDR1 reads SNHLY; CDR2 reads FYNNEI. The CDR3 nucleotides read TGTGCCAGCAGTGTTTCACTGAACACTGAAGCTTTCTTT. This translates into CASSVSLNTEAFF. The full variable domain, completed using reference TRBV2 and TRBJ1-1, is EPEVTQTPSHQVTQMGQEVILRCVPISNHLYFYWYRQILGQKVEFLVSFYNNEISEKSEIFDDQFSVERPDGSNFTLKIRSTKLEDSAMYFCASSVSLNTEAFFGQGTRLTVV.

CDR3 in amino acids: CAWSWGRTGGTGELFF. The CDR3 DNA reads TGTGCCTGGAGTTGGGGTCGGACAGGGGGCACCGGGGAGCTGTTTTTT. The gene calls are TRBV30 and TRBJ2-2; 10 nucleotides align to TRBD1. The CDR3 sequence is 16 residues long. The V gene end was trimmed by 2 bases and the J gene end by 4 bases; junction bases not matched to a gene: 7. CDR1 is GTSNPN and CDR2 is SVGIG in the germline V gene (reference sequence).

This sequence joins TRBV5-1 and TRBJ1-1; tentative D call: TRBD1 (5 bases). Trimming left V 4 bases short and J 1 base short, with 11 bases between. Germline CDR1 SGHRS, CDR2 YFSETQ. This CDR3 spans 14 amino acids. The CDR3: CASSQRDSNTEAFF. CDR3 DNA: TGCGCCAGCAGCCAGAGGGACTCGAACACTGAAGCTTTCTTT.

The J gene is TRBJ1-2, the V gene TRBV7-2; possibly TRBD1 for D (6 bases). Germline values: CDR1 SGHTA, CDR2 FQGNSA. V gave up 1 base and J gave up 6 bases, with 9 bases separating them. The CDR3 has 13 residues. The chain's CDR3 is CASSLDKGDGYTF. The CDR3 DNA follows: TGTGCCAGCAGCTTAGACAAGGGGGATGGCTACACCTTC.

This chain joins TRBV18 and TRBJ2-7, with 11 bases identical to TRBD2. The CDR3 spans 15 residues. Germline V gene sequence: CDR1 KGHSH, CDR2 LQKENI. Unmatched junction bases numbered 4, after V lost 3 bases and J lost 3 bases. CDR3 protein: CASSPRTSGLYEQYV. The CDR3 nucleotides read TGTGCCAGCTCACCGAGGACTAGCGGGCTCTACGAGCAGTACGTC.

This chain joins TRBV7-2 and TRBJ1-6, with D possibly being TRBD1 (5 bases). Germline V gene lookup returns CDR1 SGHTA and CDR2 FQGNSA. The CDR3 is 13 residues long. V was cut by 4 bases and J by 9 bases, with 10 bases left in between. The CDR3: CASSSARASPLHF. In nucleotides, the CDR3 is TGTGCCAGCAGCTCCGCCAGGGCTTCACCCCTCCACTTT.

This chain connects TRBV3-1 (or the pseudogene TRBV3-2) to TRBJ1-1, with D possibly matching TRBD1 (5 bases). Germline CDR1 LGHDT, CDR2 YNNKEL (reference sequence). The CDR3 is made up of 14 amino acids. V gave up 2 bases and J gave up 4 bases, with 11 bases separating them. The CDR3 DNA sequence: TGTGCCAGCAGCCAACCACGGGGGGTCACTGAAGCTTTCTTT. It yields the protein CASSQPRGVTEAFF.

This rearrangement joins TRBV5-6 to TRBJ1-2; perhaps TRBD1 as D (5 bases). The CDR3 extends over 14 amino acids. CDR1 and CDR2 from the germline V gene are SGHDT and YYEEEE. Trimming pared 4 bases from V and 1 base from J, leaving 11 bases between. The CDR3: CASSVQGLNYGYTF. The CDR3 bases are TGTGCCAGCAGCGTTCAGGGTCTTAACTATGGCTACACCTTC. The whole variable domain, remainder taken from reference TRBV5-6 and TRBJ1-2, is DAGVTQSPTHLIKTRGQQVTLRCSPKSGHDTVSWYQQALGQGPQFIFQYYEEEERQRGNFPDRFSGHQFPNYSSELNVNALLLGDSALYLCASSVQGLNYGYTFGSGTRLTVV.

V usage is TRBV5-1 and J usage is TRBJ2-7, with TRBD2 identical over 8 bases. This CDR3 comprises 14 residues. Germline values: CDR1 SGHRS, CDR2 YFSETQ. V lost 5 bases to trimming and J lost 3 bases; unmatched junction nucleotides: 7. This chain's CDR3 is CASRLTGGNYEQYF. The CDR3 DNA follows: TGCGCCAGCAGATTGACGGGGGGGAACTACGAGCAGTACTTC.

V usage is TRBV10-3 and J usage is TRBJ1-2, with D perhaps TRBD1 (6 bases). The ends were cut back, 6 bases at V and 6 bases at J, with 20 bases in the middle. Germline CDR1 is ENHRY and CDR2 is SYGVKD. This CDR3 contains 15 residues. The DNA of the CDR3 is TGTGCCATCAGCTACTCAGGGGCCCCTTTCGATGGCTACACCTTC. Its protein product is CAISYSGAPFDGYTF.

This chain uses TRBV4-1 with TRBJ2-3, with TRBD1 identical over 9 bases. This CDR3 is 18 amino acids long. CDR1 is MGHRA, CDR2 YSYEKL, per germline. The V gene end was trimmed by 5 bases and the J gene end by 5 bases; junction bases not matched to a gene: 17. The CDR3 protein is CASSSPPGQGNSGDTQYF. CDR3 sequence (DNA): TGCGCCAGCAGCTCACCCCCGGGACAGGGCAATTCAGGAGATACGCAGTATTTT.

This clone has a single count. The J gene is TRBJ2-2, the V gene TRBV15, with 10 bases aligning to TRBD2. V was pared by 1 base and J by 5 bases, with 4 bases of the junction left unmatched. CDR3 size: 16 residues. CDR1 and CDR2 from the germline V gene are LNHNV and YYDKDF (reference sequence). CDR3 amino acids: CATSRGLAGATGELFF. CDR3 DNA: TGTGCCACCAGCAGAGGGCTAGCGGGAGCAACCGGGGAGCTGTTTTTT.

The V and J genes are TRBV19 and TRBJ2-1; D uncertain. V shed 5 bases and J shed 10 bases, with 21 bases lying between them. There are 15 residues in the CDR3. Germline assignment: CDR1 LNHDA and CDR2 SQIVND (reference sequence). The CDR3 DNA sequence: TGTGCCAGTAGTCCCCTTTCCCCTACTATAGTCGAGCAGTTCTTC. It specifies CASSPLSPTIVEQFF.

The gene calls are TRBV18 and TRBJ1-5; possible D gene TRBD1, 5 bases. This CDR3 region has 15 residues. Germline CDR1 is KGHSH and CDR2 is LQKENI. V lost 5 bases to trimming and J lost 7 bases, with 18 bases between them. CDR3 coding DNA: TGTGCCAGCTCAAAAACAGGTTTAGGAGGACAGCCCCAGCATTTT. It yields the protein CASSKTGLGGQPQHF.

The gene calls are TRBV30 and TRBJ1-1, with D unresolved. Trimming shortened V by 0 bases and J by 4 bases, and 9 bases separated the two germline ends. This CDR3 region has 13 residues. Germline CDR1 and CDR2: GTSNPN and SVGIG (reference sequence). CDR3 in amino acids: CAWSVGDATEAFF. For the CDR3, the DNA is TGTGCCTGGAGTGTAGGCGATGCCACTGAAGCTTTCTTT. Drawing the rest from reference TRBV30 and TRBJ1-1, the complete variable domain is SQTIHQWPATLVQPVGSPLSLECTVEGTSNPNLYWYRQAAGRGLQLLFYSVGIGQISSEVPQNLSASRPQDRQFILSSKKLLLSDSGFYLCAWSVGDATEAFFGQGTRLTVV.

This sequence joins TRBV5-4 and TRBJ1-4; D might be TRBD1 (6 bases). This CDR3 contains 15 residues. Germline loops: CDR1 SGHNT, CDR2 YYREEE (reference sequence). The germline V and J ends were trimmed by 5 bases and 8 bases, with 19 bases remaining between them. This chain's CDR3 is CASSPHGGAREKLFF. In DNA form, the CDR3 reads TGTGCCAGCAGTCCCCATGGGGGGGCCCGCGAAAAACTGTTTTTT.